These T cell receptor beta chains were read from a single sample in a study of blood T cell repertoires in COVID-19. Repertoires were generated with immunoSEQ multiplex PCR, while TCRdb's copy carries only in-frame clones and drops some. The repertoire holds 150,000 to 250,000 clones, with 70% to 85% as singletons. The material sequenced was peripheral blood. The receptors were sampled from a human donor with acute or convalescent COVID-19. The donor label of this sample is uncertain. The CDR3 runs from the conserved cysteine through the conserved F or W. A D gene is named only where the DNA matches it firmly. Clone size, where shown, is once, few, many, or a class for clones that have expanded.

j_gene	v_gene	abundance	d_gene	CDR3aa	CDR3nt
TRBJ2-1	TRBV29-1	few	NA	CSFSRQDIDEQFF	TGCAGCTTCTCCCGGCAGGACATAGATGAGCAGTTCTTC
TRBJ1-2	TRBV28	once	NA	CASSLGGGGYTF	TGTGCCAGCAGTTTGGGGGGTGGCGGCTACACCTTC
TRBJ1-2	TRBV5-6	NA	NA	CASSLNFAGTNYGYTF	TGTGCCAGCAGCTTGAATTTTGCAGGGACTAACTATGGCTACACCTTC
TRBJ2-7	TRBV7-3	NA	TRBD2	CASSPGGASGTYEQYF	TGTGCCAGCAGCCCCGGGGGGGCTAGCGGGACCTACGAGCAGTACTTC
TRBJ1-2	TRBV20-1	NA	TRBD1	CSALDRLFSTF	TGCAGTGCCCTGGACAGGCTGTTCAGCACCTTC
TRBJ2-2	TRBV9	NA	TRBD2	CASSVAPSGDSGELFF	TGTGCCAGCAGCGTAGCTCCTAGCGGCGATAGCGGGGAGCTGTTTTTT
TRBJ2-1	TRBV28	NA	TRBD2	CASSLTSGYNNEQFF	TGTGCCAGCAGTTTAACTAGCGGGTATAACAATGAGCAGTTCTTC
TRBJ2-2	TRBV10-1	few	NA	CASSPPSDTGELFF	TGCGCCAGCAGCCCTCCGTCGGACACCGGGGAGCTGTTTTTT
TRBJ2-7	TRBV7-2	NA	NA	CASSPYYERNYEQYF	TGTGCCAGCAGCCCTTACTACGAGCGGAACTACGAGCAGTACTTC
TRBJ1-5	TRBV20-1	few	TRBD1	CSASPFRQGSQPQHF	TGCAGTGCTAGTCCCTTTAGACAGGGCAGCCAGCCCCAGCATTTT
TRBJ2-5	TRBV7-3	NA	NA	CASSDPGGTGTQETQYF	TGTGCCAGCAGCGACCCGGGCGGGACGGGGACCCAAGAGACCCAGTACTTC
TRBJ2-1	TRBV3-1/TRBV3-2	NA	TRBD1	CASSQGWDSYNEQFF	TGTGCCAGCAGCCAAGGTTGGGACAGTTACAATGAGCAGTTCTTC
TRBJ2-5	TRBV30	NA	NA	CAWSPKLETQYF	TGTGCCTGGAGTCCCAAGCTGGAGACCCAGTACTTC
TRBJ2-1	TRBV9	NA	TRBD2	CASSGSSSGRYMGEQFF	TGTGCCAGCAGCGGAAGTAGTAGCGGGAGATATATGGGTGAGCAGTTCTTC
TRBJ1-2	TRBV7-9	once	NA	CASSLVREYGYTF	TGTGCCAGCAGCTTAGTACGCGAATATGGCTACACCTTC
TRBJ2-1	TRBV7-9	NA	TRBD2	CASSYSGSSYNEQFF	TGTGCCAGCAGTTATAGCGGGAGCTCCTACAATGAGCAGTTCTTC
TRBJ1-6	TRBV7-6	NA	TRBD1	CASSLRTGGNSPLHF	TGTGCCAGCAGCCTTCGGACAGGGGGGAATTCACCCCTCCACTTT
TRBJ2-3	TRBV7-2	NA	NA	CASSVPGSDTQYF	TGTGCCAGCAGCGTCCCGGGGTCAGATACGCAGTATTTT